This T cell receptor (beta chain) was found in a study of beta chain features in type 1 diabetes. Study-level background: Patients looked much like healthy donors when it came to age, gender and cell yields.

This clone was picked up a small number of times. The antigen is unknown. General study results and limits: Small HLA sub-analyses could not settle whether HLA shapes TCRB rearrangement. The study found fewer insertions and more deletions at VDJ junctions in type 1 diabetes patients.

Expressed TCRB transcripts were sequenced after all isolated RNA was converted to cDNA. Naive, central memory and regulatory T cell samples yielded about 4 million reads on average. Libraries were prepared by immunoSEQ multiplex PCR; TCRdb keeps only in-frame clonotypes and omits some of them. The sample has hundreds of thousands of clones, roughly 12% seen once. Germline lookup yields CDR1 SGHAT and CDR2 FQNNGV. J lost 5 bases, V lost 7 bases, and 15 bases had no gene match. There are 17 residues in the CDR3. Sequenced sample: naive CD4+ T cells from blood. The rearrangement uses TRBV11-2 and TRBJ2-1, with TRBD1 matching over 9 bases. This TCR derives from a man between 18 and 35 years old in good health. This CDR3 is CASTGQGLTRPNNEQFF. Here the CDR3 DNA reads TGTGCCAGCACTGGACAGGGGCTTACCAGACCAAACAATGAGCAGTTCTTC.